These T cell receptor beta chains were read from a single sample in a study of PD-L1 blockade in urothelial cancer. The data were produced by immunoSEQ multiplex PCR, yet TCRdb's version contains in-frame clones alone and is incomplete. The table has some 87,000 clones, around 87% seen once; the top ten hold about 2%. The specimen comprised PBMCs, sampled around atezolizumab (anti-PD-L1) treatment. These receptors originate from a man aged 55 to 70 with urothelial cancer. Both conserved end residues are part of each CDR3. D genes are given only for firm matches. Some rows have no size entry. The others give once, few or many, or a class for an expanded clone.

j_gene: TRBJ2-7; d_gene: NA; abundance: few; v_gene: TRBV7-3; CDR3aa: CASSLNGLGEQYF; CDR3nt: TGTGCCAGCAGCTTAAATGGGCTGGGCGAGCAGTACTTC
j_gene: TRBJ1-2; d_gene: NA; abundance: few; v_gene: TRBV7-7; CDR3aa: CASSPTVNYGYTF; CDR3nt: TGTGCCAGCAGCCCGACAGTTAACTATGGCTACACCTTC
j_gene: TRBJ2-5; d_gene: NA; abundance: NA; v_gene: TRBV5-6; CDR3aa: CASSLGAGTETQYF; CDR3nt: TGTGCCAGCAGCTTGGGGGCGGGGACGGAGACCCAGTACTTC
j_gene: TRBJ2-3; d_gene: TRBD2; abundance: NA; v_gene: TRBV27; CDR3aa: CASSLFKTRGSVDTQYF; CDR3nt: TGTGCCAGCAGTTTATTCAAGACACGCGGGAGCGTCGATACGCAGTATTTT
j_gene: TRBJ2-7; d_gene: TRBD1; abundance: NA; v_gene: TRBV6-1; CDR3aa: CASTLTGTHEQYF; CDR3nt: TGTGCCAGCACCCTGACAGGGACCCACGAGCAGTACTTC
j_gene: TRBJ2-3; d_gene: TRBD2; abundance: NA; v_gene: TRBV5-1; CDR3aa: CASSLSSGARTDTQYF; CDR3nt: TGCGCCAGCAGCTTGTCTAGCGGGGCCCGCACAGATACGCAGTATTTT
j_gene: TRBJ1-1; d_gene: NA; abundance: NA; v_gene: TRBV6-1; CDR3aa: CASSLEGGTEAFF; CDR3nt: TGTGCCAGCAGTTTGGAGGGTGGAACTGAAGCTTTCTTT
j_gene: TRBJ2-2; d_gene: NA; abundance: once; v_gene: TRBV6-5; CDR3aa: CASRPGLAGTGELFF; CDR3nt: TGTGCCAGCAGGCCGGGACTGGCCGGGACCGGGGAGCTGTTTTTT
j_gene: TRBJ1-4; d_gene: TRBD1; abundance: once; v_gene: TRBV7-6; CDR3aa: CASSYRGTNEKLFF; CDR3nt: TGTGCCAGCAGCTACAGGGGAACTAATGAAAAACTGTTTTTT
j_gene: TRBJ2-1; d_gene: TRBD2; abundance: NA; v_gene: TRBV30; CDR3aa: CAWSGRGLDNEQFF; CDR3nt: TGTGCCTGGAGTGGTAGGGGACTAGACAATGAGCAGTTCTTC
j_gene: TRBJ2-7; d_gene: NA; abundance: NA; v_gene: TRBV28; CDR3aa: CASQGTNSYEQYF; CDR3nt: TGTGCCAGCCAGGGGACCAACTCCTACGAGCAGTACTTC
j_gene: TRBJ2-3; d_gene: TRBD2; abundance: NA; v_gene: TRBV7-3; CDR3aa: CASSSGLAGGQVDTQYF; CDR3nt: TGTGCCAGCAGCTCAGGACTAGCAGGAGGGCAGGTAGATACGCAGTATTTT
j_gene: TRBJ2-5; d_gene: NA; abundance: NA; v_gene: TRBV5-7; CDR3aa: CASSLLPRGETQYF; CDR3nt: TGTGCCAGCAGCTTGCTCCCCCGGGGAGAGACCCAGTACTTC
j_gene: TRBJ2-7; d_gene: NA; abundance: NA; v_gene: TRBV7-9; CDR3aa: CASSLGTVTYEQYF; CDR3nt: TGTGCCAGCAGCTTAGGGACAGTAACTTACGAGCAGTACTTC
j_gene: TRBJ2-4; d_gene: NA; abundance: NA; v_gene: TRBV19; CDR3aa: CASSSAGLAKNIQYF; CDR3nt: TGTGCCAGTAGTAGTGCGGGGTTAGCCAAAAACATTCAGTACTTC
j_gene: TRBJ2-3; d_gene: TRBD2; abundance: NA; v_gene: TRBV5-6; CDR3aa: CAGSLVASGSGTDTQYF; CDR3nt: TGTGCCGGCAGCTTGGTCGCTAGCGGGTCTGGCACAGATACGCAGTATTTT
j_gene: TRBJ2-1; d_gene: NA; abundance: NA; v_gene: TRBV9; CDR3aa: CASSVVAGTYNEQFF; CDR3nt: TGTGCCAGCAGCGTAGTTGCGGGTACATACAATGAGCAGTTCTTC
j_gene: TRBJ2-1; d_gene: TRBD2; abundance: once; v_gene: TRBV4-2; CDR3aa: CASSQASGGIYNEQFF; CDR3nt: TGTGCCAGCAGCCAAGCTAGCGGGGGAATCTACAATGAGCAGTTCTTC
j_gene: TRBJ2-5; d_gene: NA; abundance: NA; v_gene: TRBV5-4; CDR3aa: CASRADRRETQYF; CDR3nt: TGTGCCAGCAGGGCTGACAGACGGGAGACCCAGTACTTC
j_gene: TRBJ2-5; d_gene: TRBD2; abundance: NA; v_gene: TRBV19; CDR3aa: CASSIGGTSHLQETQYF; CDR3nt: TGTGCCAGTAGTATAGGAGGGACTAGCCACCTCCAGGAGACCCAGTACTTC
j_gene: TRBJ2-3; d_gene: TRBD1; abundance: NA; v_gene: TRBV15; CDR3aa: CATSTLDRRDTDTQYF; CDR3nt: TGTGCCACCAGCACCCTGGACAGGCGAGACACAGATACGCAGTATTTT
j_gene: TRBJ2-1; d_gene: NA; abundance: NA; v_gene: TRBV6-5; CDR3aa: CASSYLGQGGSEQFF; CDR3nt: TGTGCCAGCAGTTACCTCGGGCAGGGGGGCAGTGAGCAGTTCTTC
j_gene: TRBJ2-7; d_gene: TRBD2; abundance: NA; v_gene: TRBV5-5; CDR3aa: CASSFGLAGVGEQYF; CDR3nt: TGTGCCAGCAGCTTCGGACTAGCCGGAGTTGGCGAGCAGTACTTC
j_gene: TRBJ1-1; d_gene: TRBD1; abundance: NA; v_gene: TRBV9; CDR3aa: CASSVGGRGTDMAAFF; CDR3nt: TGTGCCAGCAGCGTAGGAGGCCGGGGGACAGATATGGCAGCTTTCTTT
j_gene: TRBJ2-7; d_gene: TRBD1; abundance: NA; v_gene: TRBV7-2; CDR3aa: CASSSPTRTGGTYEQYF; CDR3nt: TGTGCCAGCAGCTCCCCCACCCGGACAGGGGGCACCTACGAGCAGTACTTC
j_gene: TRBJ1-5; d_gene: NA; abundance: once; v_gene: TRBV2; CDR3aa: CASSPGNQPQHF; CDR3nt: TGTGCCAGCAGCCCGGGCAATCAGCCCCAGCATTTT
j_gene: TRBJ2-3; d_gene: NA; abundance: NA; v_gene: TRBV2; CDR3aa: CASSRTGITDTQYF; CDR3nt: TGTGCCAGCAGTCGTACAGGGATTACAGATACGCAGTATTTT
j_gene: TRBJ2-3; d_gene: NA; abundance: few; v_gene: TRBV9; CDR3aa: CASSGLFGTDTQYF; CDR3nt: TGTGCCAGCAGCGGACTTTTTGGCACAGATACGCAGTATTTT
j_gene: TRBJ2-5; d_gene: TRBD1; abundance: once; v_gene: TRBV27; CDR3aa: CASSSGTGSRETQYF; CDR3nt: TGTGCCAGCAGTAGCGGGACAGGGTCGAGGGAGACCCAGTACTTC
j_gene: TRBJ2-1; d_gene: NA; abundance: NA; v_gene: TRBV28; CDR3aa: CASSSPTGWAYNEQFF; CDR3nt: TGTGCCAGCAGTTCCCCGACAGGATGGGCCTACAATGAGCAGTTCTTC
j_gene: TRBJ2-3; d_gene: TRBD2; abundance: NA; v_gene: TRBV4-2; CDR3aa: CASSQELAGGTDTQYF; CDR3nt: TGTGCCAGCAGCCAGGAACTAGCGGGGGGCACAGATACGCAGTATTTT
j_gene: TRBJ1-2; d_gene: NA; abundance: NA; v_gene: TRBV29-1; CDR3aa: CSVWMMAGTNYGYTF; CDR3nt: TGCAGCGTTTGGATGATGGCAGGGACTAACTATGGCTACACCTTC
j_gene: TRBJ1-2; d_gene: TRBD1; abundance: NA; v_gene: TRBV4-3; CDR3aa: CASSQEGQGAHGYTF; CDR3nt: TGCGCCAGCAGCCAAGAGGGACAGGGGGCGCATGGCTACACCTTC
j_gene: TRBJ1-1; d_gene: TRBD1; abundance: NA; v_gene: TRBV5-6; CDR3aa: CASSLGQGVMNTEAFF; CDR3nt: TGTGCCAGCAGCTTGGGACAGGGCGTGATGAACACTGAAGCTTTCTTT
j_gene: TRBJ2-7; d_gene: NA; abundance: NA; v_gene: TRBV21-1; CDR3aa: CASRRTPTYEQYF; CDR3nt: TGTGCCAGCAGGCGGACACCTACCTACGAGCAGTACTTC
j_gene: TRBJ1-2; d_gene: TRBD1; abundance: NA; v_gene: TRBV5-4; CDR3aa: CASSLPGQVSVSGYTF; CDR3nt: TGTGCCAGCAGCTTGCCCGGACAGGTCTCGGTGTCTGGCTACACCTTC
j_gene: TRBJ1-6; d_gene: NA; abundance: once; v_gene: TRBV19; CDR3aa: CASSIGLYNSPLHF; CDR3nt: TGTGCCAGTAGTATCGGACTCTATAATTCACCCCTCCACTTT
j_gene: TRBJ2-2; d_gene: NA; abundance: NA; v_gene: TRBV27; CDR3aa: CASSYVGSYNTGELFF; CDR3nt: TGTGCCAGCAGTTATGTTGGGAGTTATAACACCGGGGAGCTGTTTTTT
j_gene: TRBJ1-2; d_gene: NA; abundance: NA; v_gene: TRBV5-1; CDR3aa: CASSLDEGSYGYTF; CDR3nt: TGCGCCAGCAGTTTGGACGAAGGGAGCTATGGCTACACCTTC
j_gene: TRBJ2-1; d_gene: NA; abundance: NA; v_gene: TRBV9; CDR3aa: CASSVATWGQGSYNEQFF; CDR3nt: TGTGCCAGCAGCGTAGCTACCTGGGGTCAGGGAAGTTACAATGAGCAGTTCTTC
j_gene: TRBJ2-1; d_gene: TRBD1; abundance: NA; v_gene: TRBV4-1; CDR3aa: CASSHLDRPIYNEQFF; CDR3nt: TGCGCCAGCAGCCACCTGGACAGGCCCATTTACAATGAGCAGTTCTTC
j_gene: TRBJ1-5; d_gene: TRBD1; abundance: NA; v_gene: TRBV28; CDR3aa: CASSTGVGNQPQHF; CDR3nt: TGTGCCAGCAGTACAGGGGTAGGCAATCAGCCCCAGCATTTT
j_gene: TRBJ2-1; d_gene: NA; abundance: NA; v_gene: TRBV6-1; CDR3aa: CASRNEGWNEQFF; CDR3nt: TGTGCCAGCAGGAACGAGGGTTGGAATGAGCAGTTCTTC
j_gene: TRBJ2-6; d_gene: TRBD1; abundance: NA; v_gene: TRBV6-4; CDR3aa: CASSDSGQVSGANVLTF; CDR3nt: TGTGCCAGCAGTGACTCGGGACAGGTCTCTGGGGCCAACGTCCTGACTTTC
j_gene: TRBJ1-2; d_gene: NA; abundance: NA; v_gene: TRBV4-3; CDR3aa: CASSQDEGYGYTF; CDR3nt: TGCGCCAGCAGCCAAGATGAGGGCTATGGCTACACCTTC
j_gene: TRBJ2-1; d_gene: TRBD1; abundance: NA; v_gene: TRBV29-1; CDR3aa: CSVRGHRTGSDEQFF; CDR3nt: TGCAGCGTGAGGGGACATAGGACAGGGAGCGATGAGCAGTTCTTC